Here is one T cell receptor (beta chain) with its context. Antigen: not known. The germline CDR1 and CDR2 sequences are SEHNR and FQNEAQ (reference sequence). CDR3 length: 16 amino acids. V was shortened by 3 bases and J by 5 bases, with 19 bases between the two germline ends. TCRdb re-analysed the 5' RACE reads in MiXCR, keeping a single row per CDR3 protein. This table holds roughly 470,000 distinct CDR3 sequences, roughly 27% found once. These data originate in a study of CD8 T cells in ankylosing spondylitis. Findings and caveats of the study: Apparently characteristic of ankylosing spondylitis blood was a TCR beta motif (fewer than ten highly homologous variants).

Source material: blood, either unsorted or a sorted T cell fraction (not recorded which). The sequence was collected from a male donor with ankylosing spondylitis. V gene TRBV7-9 combines with J gene TRBJ1-2, with D maybe TRBD1 (6 bases). The CDR3 DNA follows: TGTGCCAGCAGCTTGTTGGGTGGCAGGGGACTTTATGGCTACACCTTC. This sequence encodes CASSLLGGRGLYGYTF.